This T cell receptor (beta chain) was captured in a study of T cells and Merkel cell carcinoma outcomes. Only in-frame clones appear in the TCRdb table, and some are missing; sequencing was by immunoSEQ multiplex PCR. The table records roughly 15,000 clones, around 90% of them present only once. This CDR3 comprises 15 residues. Unmatched junction bases numbered 3, after V lost 3 bases and J lost 1 base. Looked up from germline, CDR1 is LGHNA and CDR2 is YSLEER. The chain uses TRBV4-3 and TRBJ2-3, with TRBD2 matching 8 bases. The receptor was isolated from a human donor with Merkel cell carcinoma. Sequenced material: tumor tissue from Merkel cell carcinoma. The CDR3 here is CASSHGTSGTDTQYF. CDR3 sequence (DNA): TGCGCCAGCAGCCACGGGACTAGTGGCACAGATACGCAGTATTTT.